This T cell receptor (beta chain) originates from a study of glioma-infiltrating T cells after dendritic cell vaccination listed by TCRdb under 2016. Looking at the study overall: Of the roughly 15 glioblastoma patients in the cohort, all drawn from Phase I and II dendritic cell vaccination trials, 9 were newly diagnosed and 6 had recurrent disease. In glioblastoma patients vaccinated with dendritic cells, deep sequencing of TCR beta CDR3 regions served to measure tumor-infiltrating lymphocyte content and to compare repertoires between tumor and blood. The vaccine was prepared from monocyte-derived dendritic cells that were cultured for roughly seven days with IL-4 and GM-CSF and then pulsed overnight with autologous tumor lysate. Patients received autologous tumor lysate-pulsed dendritic cell vaccination between 2003 and 2012. Survival after dendritic cell vaccination was correlated with TCR sequencing metrics such as TIL content and the overlap between tumor and blood repertoires. Each patient was given three intradermal dendritic cell vaccine injections, spaced two weeks apart, in the arm below the axilla. The investigation overall reported the following: The three-group TCR overlap response model was described as speculative and requiring prospective validation. The cohort was small and heterogeneous, only a few patients had full blood and tumor sets, and even fewer had initial-recurrent tumor pairs. No direct relationship between TCR clonality and survival was found, suggesting a diverse polyclonal response may matter. After dendritic cell vaccination, a higher estimated pretreatment TIL content predicted longer time to progression and overall survival.

Remarks on this clone: Which antigen it targets is not known. Base quality data are lacking; no much larger clone is found one base away.

In the paper's terms, the time point label means: after dendritic cell vaccination, including at tumor progression/relapse. Patients were selected on the basis of adequate residual fresh-frozen tumor tissue and more than two years of available survival data. An isocitrate dehydrogenase mutation was not carried by any of the glioblastoma patients, although molecular status was otherwise variable. PBMC were collected before vaccination, two weeks after the third vaccination, and at tumor progression if tumor progression occurred. The Qiagen DNeasy Blood extraction Kit was used for extraction of genomic DNA. The germline V end is reduced by 4 bases and the J end by 5 bases; junction bases left unmatched: 5. From a lookup of the germline V gene, CDR1 and CDR2 are SGHRS and YFSETQ. Including the terminal cysteine and phenylalanine, the CDR3 comprises 13 residues. Of all the DNA, just the CDR3 is kept, 39 bases in frame from base 1.

TCRB CDR3 regions were amplified from about 2 ug genomic DNA, or all available DNA if less, using the immunoSEQ assay. Multiplex PCR used 60 forward primers for TCR V beta segments and 13 reverse primers for J beta segments. To estimate reads per starting template, synthetic control templates were spiked into each sample at limiting dilution. The Illumina HiSeq System generated sequencing reads of 87 bp. The published analysis was carried out like this. PCR and sequencing errors were removed by a nearest neighbor algorithm that merged closely related sequences. TCR overlap was measured as the percentage of unique tumor TCR beta sequences that were also present in the peripheral blood of the same patient. This is the immuneACCESS table as TCRdb keeps it, with only in-frame sequences that have V and J called. A part of the clones is gone; compared with another copy, unresolved V genes explain less than half, and the rest is unexplained. The V and J calls and the clone size are those of that table, but D and trimming were determined from the DNA. The sample data list roughly 60,000 clones, and around nine tenths of these were observed just once. More than 9% of the sample is held by the ten biggest clonotypes.

This specimen consisted of blood, obtained after dendritic cell vaccination. The sequence derives from a human donor with glioblastoma. The sequence links TRBV5-1 to TRBJ1-1, and 7 junction bases match TRBD1. The sequenced DNA: TGCGCCAGCAGCCCGCTGACAGGGACTGAAGCTTTCTTT. It translates to CASSPLTGTEAFF.